The 26 T cell receptor beta chains below were found in one sample sequenced in a study of regulatory T cells in long-lasting Graves disease (dated by TCRdb to the early 2020s). This specimen's time point label, per the study, means: newly diagnosed GD, antithyroid drugs for less than 3 months. For both TCR sequencing and RNA sequencing, RNA was extracted from PBMCs in TRIzol. The library was built by means of multiplex PCR. The sequencer was an Illumina HiSeq 4000. TCR beta libraries were built with iRepertoire HTBI primers and Arm-PCR amplification of CDR3 regions. TCRdb applied fastp at Q25 and MiXCR to the public reads, then kept only in-frame beta chains. For every CDR3 protein sequence, its rows merge into one entry that carries the most common genes and DNA. For this sample the table gives fewer than 450,000 distinct CDR3 sequences, of which roughly 15% were detected only once. Approximately 7.8% of the sample rests with the top ten.

These data were likewise used in another study, on T cells in Graves' hyperthyroidism and ophthalmopathy.

Source: peripheral blood mononuclear cells (PBMCs), taken at new diagnosis, from a patient treated with antithyroid drugs. These receptors were collected from a woman between 40 and 55 years old with Graves disease. Donor details come from another sample of the same person, matched by shared clones.

V gene TRBV5-1 combines with J gene TRBJ2-5; 12 bases align to TRBD2. V gave up 4 bases and J gave up 4 bases; unmatched junction bases: 5. In germline, CDR1 is SGHRS, CDR2 YFSETQ. This CDR3 has 15 residues. CDR3 sequence: CASSAGLAGLETQYF. In nucleotides, the CDR3 is TGCGCCAGCAGCGCCGGACTAGCGGGATTAGAGACCCAGTACTTC.

The table lists this clonotype with a few counts. The V call is TRBV7-2, the J call TRBJ2-2; 7 bases agree with TRBD1. V was clipped by 5 bases and J by 1 base; unmatched bases: 13. The CDR3 sequence is 18 residues long. CDR1 and CDR2 (germline): SGHTA, FQGNSA. CDR3 amino acids: CASSRNARQGMNTGELFF. As DNA, the CDR3 is TGTGCCAGCAGCCGAAATGCCCGACAGGGTATGAACACCGGGGAGCTGTTTTTT.

The rearrangement joins TRBV7-2 to TRBJ2-6; D is undetermined. V lost 2 bases, J lost 2 bases, and 13 bases lay in between. Looked up from germline, CDR1 is SGHTA and CDR2 is FQGNSA. CDR3 length: 17 amino acids. CDR3 sequence (DNA): TGTGCCAGCAGCTTACCCCTTGGGGTTGCTGGGGCCAACGTCCTGACTTTC. It translates to CASSLPLGVAGANVLTF.

The V call is TRBV6-5, the J call TRBJ2-2; 16 bases agree with TRBD2. The CDR3 totals 18 residues. CDR1 is MNHEY, CDR2 SVGAGI, per germline. J gave up 7 bases and V 4 bases, and 9 bases lay outside the gene matches. As DNA, the CDR3 is TGTGCCAGCAGTTCAGGGGGACTAGCGGGAGGGGCCAGCGGGGAGCTGTTTTTT. This sequence encodes CASSSGGLAGGASGELFF.

This clonotype was counted ten times or more. V and J are TRBV28 and TRBJ2-1; 8 bases agree with TRBD1. CDR1 and CDR2 (germline): MDHEN, SYDVKM. The CDR3 loop spans 16 amino acids. Germline trimming cut 5 bases from V and 4 bases from J; bases unmatched to any gene: 10. The CDR3, as DNA: TGTGCCAGCAGTGGATTGACAGGGGTTTCATACAATGAGCAGTTCTTC. The encoded protein is CASSGLTGVSYNEQFF. The full variable domain, rest sourced from reference TRBV28 and TRBJ2-1, is DVKVTQSSRYLVKRTGEKVFLECVQDMDHENMFWYRQDPGLGLRLIYFSYDVKMKEKGDIPEGYSVSREKKERFSLILESASTNQTSMYLCASSGLTGVSYNEQFFGPGTRLTVL.

This chain links TRBV19 with TRBJ1-5; D not certain. This CDR3 has 17 residues. CDR1 is LNHDA and CDR2 is SQIVND in the germline V gene (reference sequence). V gave up 3 bases and J gave up 8 bases, with 23 bases separating them. The CDR3 reads CASSIRVRQVLLEPQHF. The CDR3, as DNA: TGTGCCAGTAGTATTCGGGTAAGGCAGGTCTTACTGGAGCCCCAGCATTTT.

The chain joins TRBV6-5 to TRBJ2-6; D is unresolved. The CDR3 sequence is 16 residues long. The germline V gene encodes CDR1 MNHEY and CDR2 SVGAGI. Trimming took off 2 bases at V and 1 base at J, with 9 bases between the two ends. This CDR3 is CASSYRDKSGANVLTF. The CDR3 region has the DNA TGTGCCAGCAGTTACCGCGACAAATCTGGGGCCAACGTCCTGACTTTC.

The chain couples TRBV29-1 to TRBJ1-2; 12 positions match TRBD1. The CDR3 runs 15 residues. CDR1 is SQVTM, CDR2 ANQGSEA, per germline. V shed 3 bases and J 5 bases; nucleotides not matched to a gene: 7. The CDR3 bases are TGCAGCGTTGATTCCGGGACAGGGGGCGTTTATGGCTACACCTTC. Translated, it gives CSVDSGTGGVYGYTF.

This clonotype was detected only a few times. The chain joins TRBV11-2 to TRBJ2-1; 7 bases agree with TRBD2. This CDR3 is built from 17 residues. Germline V gives CDR1 SGHAT, CDR2 FQNNGV. Germline trimming cut 1 base from V and 4 bases from J; bases unmatched to any gene: 10. The CDR3 loop reads CASSLVGGGLAYNEQFF. The CDR3 bases are TGTGCCAGCAGCTTAGTGGGGGGAGGGCTAGCGTACAATGAGCAGTTCTTC.

This clonotype has at least ten counts. The V gene is TRBV19, the J gene TRBJ1-1, with D possibly matching TRBD1 (6 bases). Per germline, CDR1 LNHDA and CDR2 SQIVND (reference sequence). Trimming took off 2 bases at V and 5 bases at J, with 24 bases between the two ends. The CDR3 loop spans 18 amino acids. DNA of the CDR3: TGTGCCAGTAGTATATCCCCCCCCGGCAGGGGAGTGGGAACTGAAGCTTTCTTT. It codes for CASSISPPGRGVGTEAFF.

The table lists this clonotype with many counts. This rearrangement joins TRBV20-1 to TRBJ2-3, with a weak D call TRBD1 (6 bases). CDR3 length equals 17 residues. The ends were cut back, 4 bases at V and 2 bases at J, with 22 bases in the middle. The germline CDR1 and CDR2 sequences are DFQATT and SNEGSKA (reference sequence). The CDR3 coding sequence is TGCAGTGCTACCTCTCCTTGGGGGCGCGGTTCCACAGATACGCAGTATTTT. Residues: CSATSPWGRGSTDTQYF.

This clonotype was recorded many times. The J gene is TRBJ1-2, the V gene TRBV28; TRBD1 is a possible D gene (6 bases). Deletions cut 4 bases from V and 4 bases from J, with 13 bases between. Germline CDR1 and CDR2: MDHEN and SYDVKM. The CDR3 spans 14 residues. The DNA of the CDR3 is TGTGCCAGCAGTTGGGGTAGGGGGAGCTATGGCTACACCTTC. Its protein product is CASSWGRGSYGYTF.

This clonotype was counted many times. This sequence joins TRBV28 and TRBJ2-7; perhaps TRBD1 as D (7 bases). Trimming left V 4 bases short and J 3 bases short, with 10 bases between. The CDR3 sequence is 13 residues long. From germline, CDR1 is MDHEN and CDR2 SYDVKM. The CDR3 region has the DNA TGTGCCAGCAGTTCTCAGGGGGGCTACGAGCAGTACTTC. Protein: CASSSQGGYEQYF.

This clonotype was seen at least ten times. The chain has TRBV3-1 and TRBJ2-5, with D unclear. Looked up from germline, CDR1 is LGHDT and CDR2 is YNNKEL (reference sequence). This CDR3 is built from 11 residues. Deletions cut 4 bases from V and 7 bases from J, with 7 bases between. CDR3 coding DNA: TGTGCCAGCAGCCTGGCTGGGACCCAGTACTTC. It translates to CASSLAGTQYF.

The sample holds many counts of this clonotype. The J gene is TRBJ2-5, the V gene TRBV30; TRBD1 might be the D (6 bases). Per germline, CDR1 GTSNPN and CDR2 SVGIG (reference sequence). This CDR3 comprises 17 residues. Between the trimmed V and J ends, which lost 0 bases and 5 bases, there was a span of 22 bases. Here the CDR3 DNA reads TGTGCCTGGAGTGTACAATGGTCAGGGGACACGGGGGAGACCCAGTACTTC. Its protein product is CAWSVQWSGDTGETQYF.

This clonotype was picked up many times. The chain uses TRBV2 and TRBJ1-2; 8 bases align to TRBD1. V shed 6 bases and J 3 bases; nucleotides not matched to a gene: 3. CDR3 length: 13 residues. CDR1 is SNHLY and CDR2 is FYNNEI in the germline V gene. This CDR3 reads CASRDRVYYGYTF. The CDR3 DNA sequence: TGTGCCAGCAGGGACAGGGTCTACTATGGCTACACCTTC.

CDR3 sequence reads: CSARVEGEGTEAFF. The CDR3 region has the DNA TGCAGTGCTAGAGTTGAGGGGGAGGGCACTGAAGCTTTCTTT. The chain has TRBV20-1 and TRBJ1-1; TRBD1 might be the D (6 bases). V was trimmed by 1 base and J by 4 bases, leaving 13 bases between them. This CDR3 region has 14 residues. Germline V gene data show CDR1 as DFQATT and CDR2 as SNEGSKA (reference sequence).

This clonotype was seen only a few times. V is TRBV6-2 or TRBV6-3 and J is TRBJ2-1, with 8 nucleotides matching TRBD2. Germline V gene lookup returns CDR1 MNHEY and CDR2 SVGEGT. The trim removed 5 bases at V and 8 bases at J, leaving 14 bases unmatched. This CDR3 spans 16 amino acids. The CDR3 nucleotides read TGTGCCAGCAGTGAAATACCGGGACTAGGATATTATGAGCAGTTCTTC. As protein: CASSEIPGLGYYEQFF.

There are many counts of this clonotype. This chain joins TRBV28 and TRBJ1-2; D is perhaps TRBD1 (6 bases). The CDR3 extends over 13 amino acids. Looked up from germline, CDR1 is MDHEN and CDR2 is SYDVKM. Trimming took 6 bases from V and 5 from J, leaving 13 bases between them. CDR3 sequence (DNA): TGTGCCAGCAGCCCCGGGGGGCAATATGGCTACACCTTC. Its protein is CASSPGGQYGYTF.

This chain connects TRBV2 to TRBJ1-1; D perhaps matches TRBD1 (5 bases). V gave up 4 bases and J gave up 4 bases, with 28 bases separating them. Per the germline V gene, CDR1 is SNHLY and CDR2 is FYNNEI. The CDR3 covers 19 residues. The CDR3 protein is CASSVPDSVGSPLGTEAFF. The CDR3 bases are TGTGCCAGCAGTGTCCCCGACAGCGTTGGGTCCCCGTTGGGCACTGAAGCTTTCTTT.

This clonotype was seen many times. The chain carries TRBV3-1 and TRBJ2-3; TRBD1 is a possible D gene (5 bases). The CDR3 length is 14 residues. Trimming took 5 bases from V and 6 from J, leaving 15 bases between them. Germline CDR1 LGHDT, CDR2 YNNKEL (reference sequence). The CDR3 is CASSKTTVLDTQYF. In DNA form, the CDR3 reads TGTGCCAGCAGCAAAACGACAGTCTTGGATACGCAGTATTTT.

This clonotype was seen more than once but under ten times. The chain uses TRBV7-8 and TRBJ1-6; possible D gene TRBD1, 6 bases. Trimming left V 5 bases short and J 10 bases short, with 15 bases between. CDR1 is SGHVS, CDR2 FQNEAQ, per germline. This CDR3 contains 14 residues. The CDR3 sequence: CASSPKGGLSPLHF. In DNA form, the CDR3 reads TGTGCCAGCAGCCCGAAAGGGGGGTTATCACCCCTCCACTTT.

This clonotype was seen repeatedly, ten times or more. The chain combines TRBV28 with TRBJ1-2; 7 bases map to TRBD1. Germline V gene data show CDR1 as MDHEN and CDR2 as SYDVKM. This CDR3 is 13 amino acids long. V shed 2 bases and J 5 bases; nucleotides not matched to a gene: 2. The CDR3 loop reads CASSLGTVYGYTF. In DNA, the CDR3 is TGTGCCAGCAGTTTAGGGACAGTGTATGGCTACACCTTC.

This clonotype was recorded many times. The CDR3 protein is CASSLSFGGGTQYF. The DNA for the CDR3 is TGTGCCAGCAGCTTAAGCTTCGGTGGGGGGACCCAGTACTTC. The chain couples TRBV7-8 to TRBJ2-5; possibly TRBD1 or TRBD2 for D (5 bases each). Germline V gives CDR1 SGHVS, CDR2 FQNEAQ. The ends were cut back, 2 bases at V and 7 bases at J, with 14 bases in the middle. CDR3 length equals 14 residues.

This clonotype was seen repeatedly, ten times or more. The junction does not match germline at one end; this may be a read error. The V and J genes are TRBV28 and TRBJ1-5; D gene ambiguous. The CDR3 has 10 residues. The germline CDR1 and CDR2 sequences are MDHEN and SYDVKM. In DNA form, the CDR3 reads TGTGCCAGCAGTTTCCGGGAGCCAATTTTT. Protein product: CASSFREPIF. Together with reference TRBV28 and TRBJ1-5, the CDR3 gives the full variable domain: DVKVTQSSRYLVKRTGEKVFLECVQDMDHENMFWYRQDPGLGLRLIYFSYDVKMKEKGDIPEGYSVSREKKERFSLILESASTNQTSMYLCASSFREPIFGDGTRLSIL.

The rearrangement joins TRBV6-1 to TRBJ2-7; 8 bases line up with TRBD2. This CDR3 has 13 residues. The V and J ends lost 2 bases and 6 bases, in that order; junction bases with no gene match: 3. In germline, CDR1 is MNHNS, CDR2 SASEGT. CDR3 amino acids: CASSEQLAVEQYF. The CDR3 nucleotides are TGTGCCAGCAGTGAACAACTAGCGGTCGAGCAGTACTTC.